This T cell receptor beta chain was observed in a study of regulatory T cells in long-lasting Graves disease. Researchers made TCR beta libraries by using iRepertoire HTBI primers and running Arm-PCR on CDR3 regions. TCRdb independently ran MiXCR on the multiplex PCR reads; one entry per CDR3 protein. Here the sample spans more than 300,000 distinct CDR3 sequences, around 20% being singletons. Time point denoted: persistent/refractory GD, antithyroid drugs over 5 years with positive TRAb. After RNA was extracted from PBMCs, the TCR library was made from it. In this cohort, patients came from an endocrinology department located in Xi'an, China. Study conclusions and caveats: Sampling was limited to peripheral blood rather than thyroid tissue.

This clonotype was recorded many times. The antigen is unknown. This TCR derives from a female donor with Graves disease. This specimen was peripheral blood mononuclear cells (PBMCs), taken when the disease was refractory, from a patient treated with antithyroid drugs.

CDR3 region: CASSPRQGQDYGYTF. The CDR3 DNA sequence: TGTGCCAGCAGCCCTAGACAGGGACAGGACTATGGCTACACCTTC. V and J are TRBV11-1 and TRBJ1-2, with 8 bases matching TRBD1. The CDR3 loop spans 15 amino acids. Per the germline V gene, CDR1 is SGHAT and CDR2 is FQDESV (reference sequence). J gave up 3 bases and V 5 bases, and 8 bases lay outside the gene matches.